These 31 T cell receptor beta chains came from one sample sequenced in a study of shared clonotypes between healthy human individuals. The method was immunoSEQ multiplex PCR; TCRdb's version includes in-frame clones alone and lacks a portion of them. This sample yields some 2.1 million clones, of which around 93% are seen a single time; less than 2% belongs to the top ten. Naive CD8 populations comprised CD45RO-negative cells positively selected for CCR7, excluding terminally differentiated effector memory CD45RA+ cells. The sequencing sample was made of naive CD8+ T cells from PBMCs. These receptors were obtained from a man younger than 30 in good health. Some clones in this sample may be carry-over from other donors' samples.

This clone turned up a few times. V and J are TRBV19 and TRBJ1-1; no firm D call. Trimming cost V 5 bases and J 0 bases, with 7 bases left between them. The CDR3 has 13 amino acids. Germline assignment: CDR1 LNHDA and CDR2 SQIVND (reference sequence). For the CDR3, the DNA is TGTGCCAGTAGTCTTAGCGTGAACACTGAAGCTTTCTTT. Translating gives CASSLSVNTEAFF.

The rearrangement uses TRBV6-1 and TRBJ2-1; the D gene could be TRBD1 or TRBD2 (5 bases each). The CDR3 length is 13 residues. Germline V gene data show CDR1 as MNHNS and CDR2 as SASEGT. Trimming cost V 6 bases and J 2 bases, with 8 bases left between them. The CDR3, as DNA: TGTGCCAGCAGGGGGGAAACCTACAATGAGCAGTTCTTC. It translates to CASRGETYNEQFF.

The V gene is TRBV28, the J gene TRBJ2-7, with D possibly TRBD1 on 6 matching bases. V lost 5 bases to trimming and J lost 4 bases, with 18 bases between them. This CDR3 has 15 residues. The V gene's germline CDR1 is MDHEN and CDR2 SYDVKM. CDR3 region: CASSPGDFVIYEQYF. DNA for the CDR3: TGTGCCAGCAGTCCAGGGGATTTCGTCATATACGAGCAGTACTTC. Using reference TRBV28 and TRBJ2-7 for the parts outside the CDR3, the full variable domain is DVKVTQSSRYLVKRTGEKVFLECVQDMDHENMFWYRQDPGLGLRLIYFSYDVKMKEKGDIPEGYSVSREKKERFSLILESASTNQTSMYLCASSPGDFVIYEQYFGPGTRLTVT.

The V call is TRBV28, the J call TRBJ1-5; D may be TRBD1 (6 bases). The CDR3 runs 18 residues. Trimming left V 3 bases short and J 1 base short, with 19 bases between. Germline values: CDR1 MDHEN, CDR2 SYDVKM. The CDR3 DNA reads as TGTGCCAGCAGTTTCCCAAAATACAGGGTACTAAGCAATCAGCCCCAGCATTTT. This codes for CASSFPKYRVLSNQPQHF.

The chain has TRBV5-4 and TRBJ2-7; D call uncertain. The CDR3 is 13 residues long. The V and J ends lost 0 bases and 2 bases respectively, with 6 bases between them. Germline loops: CDR1 SGHNT, CDR2 YYREEE (reference sequence). CDR3: CASSLDTPYEQYF. CDR3 DNA: TGTGCCAGCAGCTTGGACACCCCCTACGAGCAGTACTTC.

This rearrangement joins TRBV28 to TRBJ1-1; D perhaps matches TRBD1 (5 bases). Germline CDR1 MDHEN, CDR2 SYDVKM. The CDR3 covers 16 residues. V lost 6 bases, J lost 1 base, and 18 bases lay in between. The chain's CDR3 is CASRPQPGGKNTEAFF. CDR3 coding DNA: TGTGCCAGCAGGCCACAACCGGGGGGGAAGAACACTGAAGCTTTCTTT.

About this clone: This CDR3 is also generated by other DNA sequences in the sample. The chain carries TRBV9 and TRBJ1-5; D perhaps matches TRBD1 (5 bases). V was shortened by 0 bases and J by 4 bases, with 8 bases between the two germline ends. Germline V gene lookup returns CDR1 SGDLS and CDR2 YYNGEE. The CDR3 contains 14 residues. CDR3 in amino acids: CASSVGGGNQPQHF. CDR3 in DNA: TGTGCCAGCAGCGTAGGCGGGGGAAATCAGCCCCAGCATTTT. Variable domain in full (rest from reference TRBV9 and TRBJ1-5): DSGVTQTPKHLITATGQRVTLRCSPRSGDLSVYWYQQSLDQGLQFLIQYYNGEERAKGNILERFSAQQFPDLHSELNLSSLELGDSALYFCASSVGGGNQPQHFGDGTRLSIL.

Regarding this clone: Sequence at one end of the junction differs from germline and may be a read error. The rearrangement uses TRBV5-1 and TRBJ1-4; D is ambiguous. Per the germline V gene, CDR1 is SGHRS and CDR2 is YFSETQ. CDR3 length: 12 residues. The CDR3: CAGSGRNEKLFF. The CDR3 coding sequence is TGCGCCGGCAGTGGCCGTAATGAAAAACTGTTTTTT. The full variable domain, its missing parts supplied by reference TRBV5-1 and TRBJ1-4, is KAGVTQTPRYLIKTRGQQVTLSCSPISGHRSVSWYQQTPGQGLQFLFEYFSETQRNKGNFPGRFSGRQFSNSRSEMNVSTLELGDSALYLCAGSGRNEKLFFGSGTQLSVL.

CDR3 DNA sequence: TGTGCCACCAGCAGTCCACAGGGGAACTATGGCTACACCTTC. Translated: CATSSPQGNYGYTF. V is TRBV15 and J is TRBJ1-2; TRBD1 matches 7 bases. The CDR3 runs to 14 residues. Germline values: CDR1 LNHNV, CDR2 YYDKDF (reference sequence). The J segment lost 2 bases and the V segment lost 3 bases, leaving 3 bases of the junction unmatched.

Worth noting for this clone: This specimen includes other DNA sequences encoding the same CDR3. This sequence joins TRBV27 and TRBJ2-7, with D possibly matching TRBD2 (5 bases). The CDR3 covers 12 residues. Trimming took 7 bases from V and 0 from J, leaving 7 bases between them. In germline, CDR1 is MNHEY, CDR2 SMNVEV (reference sequence). The DNA of the CDR3 is TGTGCCAGCACTGGGAGCTCCTACGAGCAGTACTTC. Translation gives CASTGSSYEQYF.

Comments on this clone: Germline and junction disagree at one end, which may indicate a read error. The V call is TRBV11-2, the J call TRBJ1-2; 7 bases agree with TRBD1. Germline lookup yields CDR1 SGHAT and CDR2 FQNNGV. This CDR3 spans 13 amino acids. As DNA, the CDR3 is TGTGCCAGCACCTTAGGGGGCGACTATGGCTACACCTTC. Translating it yields CASTLGGDYGYTF.

The chain employs TRBV4-3 and TRBJ2-3, with D unclear. V was trimmed by 0 bases and J by 4 bases, leaving 11 bases between them. The CDR3 length is 15 residues. Germline V gene data show CDR1 as LGHNA and CDR2 as YSLEER. The CDR3, as DNA: TGCGCCAGCAGCCAAGATCGGCCCAGCCCAGATACGCAGTATTTT. Translated, it gives CASSQDRPSPDTQYF.

The rearrangement joins TRBV7-9 to TRBJ2-2; TRBD2 agrees at 7 bases. The CDR3 covers 16 residues. V trimming: 5 bases; J trimming: 5 bases; junction bases outside the gene matches: 11. Germline CDR1 is SEHNR and CDR2 is FQNEAQ (reference sequence). The CDR3 spells CASSPPEGGITGELFF. As DNA, the CDR3 is TGTGCCAGCAGCCCACCCGAGGGAGGGATTACCGGGGAGCTGTTTTTT.

As to this clone: The sample contains more than one DNA sequence encoding this CDR3. The chain links TRBV27 to TRBJ1-5; D is undetermined. Germline V gene sequence: CDR1 MNHEY, CDR2 SMNVEV (reference sequence). The CDR3 spans 14 residues. V gave up 2 bases and J gave up 1 base, with 6 bases separating them. The DNA for the CDR3 is TGTGCCAGCAGTTTAAGTCGGAGCAATCAGCCCCAGCATTTT. This codes for CASSLSRSNQPQHF.

The DNA for the CDR3 is TGTGCCAGCAGCCTGATGCCGGGACAGGAAGACTCCTACGAGCAGTACTTC. It is translated as CASSLMPGQEDSYEQYF. The chain combines TRBV7-2 with TRBJ2-7, with 8 nucleotides matching TRBD1. The CDR3 has 17 amino acids. J gave up 0 bases and V 5 bases, and 12 bases lay outside the gene matches. Germline lookup yields CDR1 SGHTA and CDR2 FQGNSA.

The V and J genes are TRBV4-2 and TRBJ2-7; no reliable D call. Trimming removed 0 bases at V and 3 bases at J, with 12 bases between. Germline V gene sequence: CDR1 LGHNA, CDR2 YNFKEQ. The CDR3 sequence is 15 residues long. For the CDR3, the DNA is TGTGCCAGCAGCCAAGATTGGGCAAACCACTACGAGCAGTACTTC. The encoded protein is CASSQDWANHYEQYF.

The chain uses TRBV5-6 and TRBJ2-1, with 8 bases matching TRBD2. The ends lost 4 bases at V and 0 bases at J; junction bases unmatched: 6. Germline V gene lookup returns CDR1 SGHDT and CDR2 YYEEEE. CDR3 size: 16 residues. The CDR3 loop is CASSLSLAGSYNEQFF. The DNA of the CDR3 is TGTGCCAGCAGCCTCTCTCTAGCGGGCTCCTACAATGAGCAGTTCTTC.

The V call is TRBV27, the J call TRBJ2-1; TRBD1 or TRBD2 may be the D gene (5 bases each). Trimming took 5 bases from V and 10 from J, leaving 12 bases between them. The CDR3 extends over 12 amino acids. Germline CDR1 is MNHEY and CDR2 is SMNVEV (reference sequence). The CDR3, as DNA: TGTGCCAGCAGTAAGGGACGAGGGGAGCAGTTCTTC. Translated, it gives CASSKGRGEQFF.

This chain joins TRBV6-6 and TRBJ2-1, with 13 nucleotides matching TRBD2. CDR1 and CDR2 (germline): MNHNY, SVGAGI (reference sequence). The V and J ends lost 5 bases and 4 bases, in that order; junction bases with no gene match: 5. The CDR3 contains 16 residues. In DNA form, the CDR3 reads TGTGCCAGCAGTCACCAACTAGCGGGAGGGTACAATGAGCAGTTCTTC. It translates to CASSHQLAGGYNEQFF.

On this clone itself: Other nucleotide sequences from this sample produce the same CDR3. The V call is TRBV27, the J call TRBJ2-7; perhaps TRBD1 as D (6 bases). The CDR3 contains 12 residues. Trimming removed 7 bases from V and 0 bases from J, with 7 bases in between. The V gene's germline CDR1 is MNHEY and CDR2 SMNVEV (reference sequence). The CDR3 reads CASTDSSYEQYF. The CDR3 nucleotides are TGTGCCAGCACGGACAGCTCCTACGAGCAGTACTTC.

J is TRBJ2-1 and V is TRBV10-3, with D tentatively TRBD1 (6 bases). Per germline, CDR1 ENHRY and CDR2 SYGVKD. This CDR3 spans 15 amino acids. Deletions cut 6 bases from V and 9 bases from J, with 21 bases between. For the CDR3, the DNA is TGTGCCATCAGGCCTCCAGGGGACCCCGGTGGTGAGCAGTTCTTC. This codes for CAIRPPGDPGGEQFF.

The chain has TRBV11-2 and TRBJ2-7; D may match TRBD1 or TRBD2 (5 bases each). Germline V lookup: CDR1 SGHAT, CDR2 FQNNGV. CDR3 size: 16 residues. Trimming pared 4 bases from V and 5 bases from J, leaving 21 bases between. The CDR3 reads CASSSVALEWGNEQYF. DNA for the CDR3: TGTGCCAGCAGCTCGGTAGCCCTAGAGTGGGGGAACGAGCAGTACTTC. The entire variable domain, with the rest obtained from reference TRBV11-2 and TRBJ2-7, is as follows: EAGVAQSPRYKIIEKRQSVAFWCNPISGHATLYWYQQILGQGPKLLIQFQNNGVVDDSQLPKDRFSAERLKGVDSTLKIQPAKLEDSAVYLCASSSVALEWGNEQYFGPGTRLTVT.

This chain joins TRBV7-3 and TRBJ1-6, with TRBD1 matching 7 bases. The CDR3 contains 14 residues. Trimming took 2 bases from V and 7 from J; bases not matched to a gene: 2. Germline assignment: CDR1 SGHTA and CDR2 FQGTGA. CDR3 coding DNA: TGTGCCAGCAGCTTAGACAGGGACAATTCACCCCTCCACTTT. It specifies CASSLDRDNSPLHF.

J is TRBJ1-1 and V is TRBV18, with D possibly TRBD1 on 6 matching bases. The ends were cut back, 2 bases at V and 7 bases at J, with 14 bases in the middle. From germline, CDR1 is KGHSH and CDR2 LQKENI. The CDR3 spans 14 residues. The chain's CDR3 is CASSPAVGGNEAFF. The CDR3 DNA sequence: TGTGCCAGCTCACCAGCTGTAGGGGGGAATGAAGCTTTCTTT.

The chain carries TRBV27 and TRBJ2-7; the D gene is possibly TRBD2 (5 bases). The CDR3 loop spans 16 amino acids. Per the germline V gene, CDR1 is MNHEY and CDR2 is SMNVEV (reference sequence). V lost 5 bases and J lost 3, with 20 bases in between. The CDR3 coding sequence is TGTGCCAGCAGTGCGGGCCTGCCCGCCGAACTCTACGAGCAGTACTTC. As protein: CASSAGLPAELYEQYF.

The V call is TRBV7-7, the J call TRBJ2-6, with 11 bases that match TRBD2. This CDR3 has 18 amino acids. Germline V lookup: CDR1 SSHAT, CDR2 FNYEAQ (reference sequence). V lost 5 bases to trimming and J lost 2 bases; unmatched junction nucleotides: 8. The CDR3 DNA is TGTGCCAGCAGCCTTGCGCTAGCGGGAGGTGCTGGGGCCAACGTCCTGACTTTC. Encoded protein: CASSLALAGGAGANVLTF.

The chain recombines TRBV5-1 with TRBJ2-7; D perhaps matches TRBD1 (6 bases). CDR3 length: 17 amino acids. Germline lookup yields CDR1 SGHRS and CDR2 YFSETQ. V was trimmed by 7 bases and J by 1 base, leaving 24 bases between them. The CDR3 is CASQAHTQGPRSYEQYF. The DNA for the CDR3 is TGCGCCAGCCAAGCACACACACAGGGCCCGAGGTCCTACGAGCAGTACTTC.

Comments on this clone: The sample has other DNA sequences that encode this CDR3 too. The chain carries TRBV27 and TRBJ2-7; unclear D gene. The CDR3 consists of 13 residues. CDR1 is MNHEY and CDR2 is SMNVEV in the germline V gene (reference sequence). The germline V and J ends were trimmed by 3 bases and 3 bases, with 9 bases remaining between them. CDR3 nucleotides: TGTGCCAGCAGTTTGGGTAATAGCTACGAGCAGTACTTC. Translation: CASSLGNSYEQYF.

The chain has TRBV27 and TRBJ1-2; D remains unclear. The V gene's germline CDR1 is MNHEY and CDR2 SMNVEV (reference sequence). The CDR3 consists of 13 residues. V was cut by 6 bases and J by 5 bases, with 13 bases left in between. CDR3 coding DNA: TGTGCCAGCAGCCAGGTTGGGAGTTATGGCTACACCTTC. Translating gives CASSQVGSYGYTF.

The V and J genes are TRBV4-1 and TRBJ1-1, with D uncertain. The CDR3 is made up of 14 amino acids. Germline CDR1 reads MGHRA; CDR2 reads YSYEKL. Trimming pared 1 base from V and 3 bases from J, leaving 9 bases between. DNA of the CDR3: TGCGCCAGCAGCCAAGGAACCTGGTACACTGAAGCTTTCTTT. It specifies CASSQGTWYTEAFF.

Of note for this clone: Within the sample, other DNA sequences also encode this same CDR3. The rearrangement joins TRBV27 to TRBJ2-7; D not resolved. The CDR3 sequence is 13 residues long. V was trimmed by 3 bases and J by 3 bases, leaving 9 bases between them. Germline-derived CDR1 and CDR2 are MNHEY and SMNVEV (reference sequence). CDR3 in amino acids: CASSFGRSYEQYF. In DNA form, the CDR3 reads TGTGCCAGCAGTTTTGGTAGGAGCTACGAGCAGTACTTC.